The subject of this entry is one TCR beta chain. Seattle enrolled patients during active infection and tracked them longitudinally. This sample is part of a study of blood T cell repertoires in COVID-19. Whole-study context: Sites across the United States, Italy and Spain contributed samples from acute and convalescent COVID-19.

Clones were sequenced by immunoSEQ multiplex PCR, and TCRdb holds only the in-frame ones, with some missing. The sample has a few hundred thousand clones; approximately 89% are singletons. Sample: peripheral blood. This sequence originates from a woman in her thirties with COVID-19, enrolled during active disease.

CDR3 DNA sequence: TGTGCCAGCAGCTTCAGGATGGTAAGGGATACGCAGTATTTT. Encoded protein: CASSFRMVRDTQYF. V usage is TRBV7-8 and J usage is TRBJ2-3, with D unclear. CDR3 length: 14 amino acids. Between the trimmed V and J ends, which lost 3 bases and 6 bases, there was a span of 13 bases. Germline CDR1 is SGHVS and CDR2 is FQNEAQ.